This T cell receptor beta chain was obtained from a study of blood T cell repertoires in COVID-19 (dated by TCRdb to 2020 to 2022). Some background on the complete study: The collaborator samples originated in the United States, Italy and Spain and spanned the acute and convalescent phases of COVID-19. The prospective study material was composed of cDNA or gDNA derived from T cells, B-cell-depleted T cells, or PBMCs. Deeply sampled blood TCRbeta repertoires from subjects exposed to, actively infected with, or recovered from COVID-19 were included in the dataset. The repertoires were made available in a free public database intended to serve as a resource for research on the immune response to SARS-CoV-2. The samples were drawn from the first 160 participants of the ongoing ImmuneRACE study and from 950 to 1,500 subjects provided by 6 global collaborators. The sample metadata nearly always contained a de-identified subject ID, COVID-19 status, age in years and sex. Where HLA class I and class II types were available, the types were taken from metadata supplied by the sample provider, not from assay-based typing. Paper-wide results and their limitations: The quantity of clinical and demographic metadata differed by source and by participant and was supplied without curation.

Points on this clone: Its binding antigen is unknown. It has no much larger one-base neighbor in the sample; base qualities were not kept. Other DNA sequences in the sample encode the same CDR3.

The immunoSEQ Assay, a bias-controlled multiplex PCR, was used to amplify TCRbeta CDR3 regions from genomic DNA. Per the source publication's procedure: Nucleated cell counts per sample were estimated from amplification of reference gene primers within the assay. To quantify the absolute abundance of each unique TCRbeta CDR3 rearrangement, sequence reads were collapsed and filtered. Productive Simpson clonality was computed per sample as the square root of Simpson's diversity index over productive rearrangements. The clones in this table, taken by TCRdb from immuneACCESS, are in-frame only. Not every clone is retained; where verified, under half of the shortfall comes from an unresolved V gene, and the cause of the rest is unknown. The V and J calls and the clone size are those of that table, but D and trimming were determined from the DNA. This sample has around 130,000 clones in its table, and 70% to 90% of those were observed once. The ten top clones hold less than 2.5% of the sample.

Participants in the prospective study were enrolled through a virtual design, were aged about 18 to 89 years, and lived in roughly 24 United States geographic areas. In the prospective study, participants were assigned to cohorts based on the clinical history participants reported in a screening survey and a study questionnaire. ImmuneRACE Cohort 3 recovered participants were defined by two consecutive negative NP/OP PCR tests, healthcare professional clearance, or symptom resolution. In the prospective study, whole blood, serum and a nasopharyngeal or oropharyngeal swab were collected from each participant by mobile phlebotomists. Additional blood draws and questionnaires over an approximately two-month period could optionally be provided by prospective study participants. Before DNA extraction, prospective study blood samples were shipped either frozen or at room temperature. V is shortened by 4 bases, J by 1 base, and the region joining them spans 9 bases. The CDR3 contains 14 residues, cysteine and phenylalanine counted. Only CDR3 DNA remains: 42 bases, in frame from the first base. In the germline V gene (reference sequence), CDR1 corresponds to SEHNR and CDR2 to FQNEAQ.

This receptor chain uses TRBV7-9 and TRBJ2-3, and possibly TRBD2, on 5 matching bases. This TCR came from a woman aged 50 to 60 who had recovered from COVID-19. Input material: PBMCs or T cells enriched from blood (not recorded which). At the DNA level, the sequence is TGTGCCAGCAGCTCACTAGGTCGCACAGATACGCAGTATTTT. This sequence encodes CASSSLGRTDTQYF.